A selection of T cell receptor beta chains follows, all from one sample in a study of tissue T cells after allogeneic stem cell transplantation. Clones were sequenced by immunoSEQ multiplex PCR, and TCRdb holds only the in-frame ones, with some missing. The repertoire includes some 9,400 clones, roughly three fifths of them detected once, and under 20% sits in the top ten. The material sequenced was tissue from the jejunum, taken at autopsy. These receptors originate from a female donor at least 60 years old with lung cancer. Each CDR3 is given with its conserved first and last residue. Each record gives: clone size, V gene, CDR3 length, D gene, J gene, CDR3 protein, CDR3 DNA. A D gene is named only where the DNA matches it firmly. A clone size is listed for some rows: how often the clone was seen (once, few, many), or a class if it is expanded.

>few|TRBV5-6|14|-|TRBJ2-5
CASSWLASGETQYF
TGTGCCAGCAGCTGGCTTGCGTCGGGGGAGACCCAGTACTTC
>-|TRBV3-1/TRBV3-2|15|-|TRBJ2-1
CASSQRSGVYNEQFF
TGTGCCAGCAGCCAGCGGAGTGGAGTTTACAATGAGCAGTTCTTC
>once|TRBV5-1|16|-|TRBJ2-1
CASSLFGGGLNNEQFF
TGCGCCAGCAGCTTGTTTGGCGGGGGCCTAAACAATGAGCAGTTCTTC
>few|TRBV19|16|TRBD1|TRBJ1-5
CASSITNRGGNQPQHF
TGTGCCAGTAGTATTACGAACAGGGGCGGCAATCAGCCCCAGCATTTT
>-|TRBV6-1|11|-|TRBJ2-7
CASSENYEQYF
TGTGCCAGCAGTGAAAACTACGAGCAGTACTTC
>medium-sized|TRBV19|10|-|TRBJ1-4
CASRDEKLFF
TGTGCCAGTCGAGATGAAAAACTGTTTTTT
>medium-sized|TRBV12-3/TRBV12-4|13|-|TRBJ1-2
CASIRQRNYGYTF
TGTGCCAGCATCCGACAGCGTAACTATGGCTACACCTTC
>-|TRBV18|14|TRBD1|TRBJ1-2
CASSPGQGNYGYTF
TGTGCCAGCTCACCAGGACAGGGCAACTATGGCTACACCTTC
>-|TRBV6-5|11|-|TRBJ1-5
CAHEQFGPQHF
TGTGCCCATGAACAGTTTGGCCCCCAGCATTTT
>once|TRBV19|14|TRBD1|TRBJ1-1
CASSITGGNTEAFF
TGTGCCAGTAGTATCACAGGGGGCAACACTGAAGCTTTCTTT
>-|TRBV27|15|-|TRBJ1-6
CASSLSNRYNSPLHF
TGTGCCAGCAGTTTATCGAACAGATATAATTCACCCCTCCACTTT
>-|TRBV11-2|14|TRBD2|TRBJ2-1
CASSWSGRAVEQFF
TGTGCCAGCAGCTGGAGCGGGAGGGCCGTTGAGCAGTTCTTC
>-|TRBV7-8|16|-|TRBJ2-1
CASSQLPEGTINEQFF
TGTGCCAGCAGCCAACTACCGGAGGGGACCATCAATGAGCAGTTCTTC
>once|TRBV4-2|11|-|TRBJ2-3
CASSRTDTQYF
TGTGCCAGCAGCCGGACAGATACGCAGTATTTT
>medium-sized|TRBV30|15|TRBD2|TRBJ2-3
CAWSELAGFTDTQYF
TGTGCCTGGAGTGAACTAGCGGGATTCACAGATACGCAGTATTTT
>medium-sized|TRBV19|15|-|TRBJ2-3
CASSIGITSTDTQYF
TGTGCCAGTAGTATCGGTATCACTAGCACAGATACGCAGTATTTT
>-|TRBV5-5|15|-|TRBJ1-4
CASRPDSATNEKLFF
TGTGCCAGCAGACCCGACAGTGCAACTAATGAAAAACTGTTTTTT
>-|TRBV12-5|13|-|TRBJ1-1
CASGLKENTEAFF
TGTGCTAGTGGTTTGAAGGAGAACACTGAAGCTTTCTTT
>few|TRBV2|16|TRBD2|TRBJ2-2
CASRSGASGRAGELFF
TGTGCCAGCAGGAGCGGGGCCTCAGGGCGCGCCGGGGAGCTGTTTTTT